This T cell receptor beta chain was obtained from a study of T cell clones after liver transplantation. Libraries were prepared by immunoSEQ multiplex PCR; TCRdb keeps only in-frame clonotypes and omits some of them. This table holds about 20,000 clones, 78% found once. Trimming took off 0 bases at V and 3 bases at J, with 8 bases between the two ends. CDR3 size: 14 residues. Germline V gene sequence: CDR1 WNHNN, CDR2 SYGVQD (reference sequence). The chain uses TRBV10-1 and TRBJ1-1, with D tentatively TRBD1 (5 bases). The sequence was collected from a human patient who received a liver transplant. Part of the T cell pool may stem from the graft donor. The specimen was CD8+ T cells from blood, collected approximately 54 months after liver transplant. Written as DNA, the CDR3 is TGCGCCAGCAGTGAGTCGACAGCTGACACTGAAGCTTTCTTT. It translates to CASSESTADTEAFF.